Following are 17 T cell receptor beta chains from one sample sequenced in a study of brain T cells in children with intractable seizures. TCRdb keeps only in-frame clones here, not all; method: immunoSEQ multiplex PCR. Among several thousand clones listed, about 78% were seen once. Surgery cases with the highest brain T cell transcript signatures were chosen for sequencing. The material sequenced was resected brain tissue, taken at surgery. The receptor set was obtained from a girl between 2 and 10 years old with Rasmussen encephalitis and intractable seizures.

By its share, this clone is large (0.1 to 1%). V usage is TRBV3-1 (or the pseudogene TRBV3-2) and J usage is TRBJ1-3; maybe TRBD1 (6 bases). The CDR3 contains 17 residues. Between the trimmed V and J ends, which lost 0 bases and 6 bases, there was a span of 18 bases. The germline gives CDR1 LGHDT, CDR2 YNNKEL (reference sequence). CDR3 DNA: TGTGCCAGCAGCCAAGAAAACTTACGGGGGGCGGCAAACACCATATATTTT. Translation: CASSQENLRGAANTIYF.

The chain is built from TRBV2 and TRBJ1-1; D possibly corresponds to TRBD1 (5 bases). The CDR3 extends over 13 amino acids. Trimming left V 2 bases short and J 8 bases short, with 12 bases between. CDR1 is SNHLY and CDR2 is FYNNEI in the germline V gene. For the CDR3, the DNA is TGTGCCAGCAGTGAATATGGGGGTCGGGAAGCTTTCTTT. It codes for CASSEYGGREAFF.

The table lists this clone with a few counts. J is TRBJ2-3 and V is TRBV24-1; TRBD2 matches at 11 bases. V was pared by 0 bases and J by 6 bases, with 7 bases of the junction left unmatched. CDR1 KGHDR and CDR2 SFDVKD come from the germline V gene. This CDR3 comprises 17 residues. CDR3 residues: CATSDLESSGRWDTQYF. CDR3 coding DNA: TGTGCCACCAGTGATTTGGAGTCTAGCGGGAGGTGGGATACGCAGTATTTT.

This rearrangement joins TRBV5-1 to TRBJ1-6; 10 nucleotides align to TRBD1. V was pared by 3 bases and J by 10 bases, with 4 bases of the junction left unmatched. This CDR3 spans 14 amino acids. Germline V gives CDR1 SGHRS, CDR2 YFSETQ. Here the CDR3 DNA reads TGCGCCAGCAGCTCAGACAGGGGGCTCTCACCCCTCCACTTT. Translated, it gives CASSSDRGLSPLHF.

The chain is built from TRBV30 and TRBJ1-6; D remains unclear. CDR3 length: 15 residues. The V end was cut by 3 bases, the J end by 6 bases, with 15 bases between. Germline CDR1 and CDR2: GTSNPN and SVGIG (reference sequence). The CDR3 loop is CAWREQALLNSPLHF. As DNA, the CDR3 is TGTGCCTGGAGGGAGCAGGCCTTACTTAATTCACCCCTCCACTTT.

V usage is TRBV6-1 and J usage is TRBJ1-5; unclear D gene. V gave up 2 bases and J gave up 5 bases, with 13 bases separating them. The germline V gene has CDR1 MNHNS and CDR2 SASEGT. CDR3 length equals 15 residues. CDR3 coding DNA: TGTGCCAGCAGTGAAATGGATGGCGGATATCAGCCCCAGCATTTT. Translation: CASSEMDGGYQPQHF.

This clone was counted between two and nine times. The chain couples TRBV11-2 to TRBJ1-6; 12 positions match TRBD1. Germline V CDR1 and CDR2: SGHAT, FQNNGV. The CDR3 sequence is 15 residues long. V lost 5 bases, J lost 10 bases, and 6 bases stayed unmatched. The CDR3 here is CASSGDRGPLSPLHF. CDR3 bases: TGTGCCAGCAGCGGGGACAGGGGGCCGTTATCACCCCTCCACTTT.

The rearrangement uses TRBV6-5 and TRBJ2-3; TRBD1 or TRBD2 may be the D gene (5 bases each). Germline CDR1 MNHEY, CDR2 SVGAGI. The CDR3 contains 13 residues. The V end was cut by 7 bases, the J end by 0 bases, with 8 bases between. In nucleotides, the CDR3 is TGTGCCAGCAAAAGGGACAGCACAGATACGCAGTATTTT. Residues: CASKRDSTDTQYF.

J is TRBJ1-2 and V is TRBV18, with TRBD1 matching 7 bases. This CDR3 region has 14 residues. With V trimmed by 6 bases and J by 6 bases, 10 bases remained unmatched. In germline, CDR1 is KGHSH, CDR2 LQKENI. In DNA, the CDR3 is TGTGCCAGCTCCATAGGCGCCAGGGGGGATGGCTACACCTTC. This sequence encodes CASSIGARGDGYTF.

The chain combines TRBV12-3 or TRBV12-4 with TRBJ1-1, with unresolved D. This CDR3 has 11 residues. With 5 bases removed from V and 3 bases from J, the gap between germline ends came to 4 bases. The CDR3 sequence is CASSPDTEAFF. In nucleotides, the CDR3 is TGTGCCAGCAGTCCAGACACTGAAGCTTTCTTT.

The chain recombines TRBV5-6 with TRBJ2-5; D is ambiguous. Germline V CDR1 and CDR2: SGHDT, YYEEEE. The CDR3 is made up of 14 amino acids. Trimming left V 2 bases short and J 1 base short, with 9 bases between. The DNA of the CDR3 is TGTGCCAGCAGCTTAGGTTACGGCCAAGAGACCCAGTACTTC. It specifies CASSLGYGQETQYF.

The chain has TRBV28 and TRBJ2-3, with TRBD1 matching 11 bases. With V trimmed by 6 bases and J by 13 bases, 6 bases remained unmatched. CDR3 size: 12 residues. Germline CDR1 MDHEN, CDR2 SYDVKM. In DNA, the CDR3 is TGTGCCAGCAGGCCCGGGACAGGGGGGGAGTATTTT. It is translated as CASRPGTGGEYF.

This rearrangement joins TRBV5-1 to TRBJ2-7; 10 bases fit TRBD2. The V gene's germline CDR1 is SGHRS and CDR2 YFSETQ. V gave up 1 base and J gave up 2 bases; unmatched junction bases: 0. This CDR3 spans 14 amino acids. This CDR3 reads CASSLTSGAYEQYF. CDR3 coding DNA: TGCGCCAGCAGCTTGACTAGCGGGGCCTACGAGCAGTACTTC.

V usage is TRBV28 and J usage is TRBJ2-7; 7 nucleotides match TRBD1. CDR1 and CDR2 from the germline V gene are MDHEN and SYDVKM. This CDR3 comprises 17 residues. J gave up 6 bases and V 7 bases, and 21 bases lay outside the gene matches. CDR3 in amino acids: CASTMRSPGTVSAEQYF. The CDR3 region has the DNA TGTGCCAGCACAATGCGTTCCCCCGGGACAGTGTCCGCCGAGCAGTACTTC. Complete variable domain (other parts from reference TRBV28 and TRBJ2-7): DVKVTQSSRYLVKRTGEKVFLECVQDMDHENMFWYRQDPGLGLRLIYFSYDVKMKEKGDIPEGYSVSREKKERFSLILESASTNQTSMYLCASTMRSPGTVSAEQYFGPGTRLTVT.

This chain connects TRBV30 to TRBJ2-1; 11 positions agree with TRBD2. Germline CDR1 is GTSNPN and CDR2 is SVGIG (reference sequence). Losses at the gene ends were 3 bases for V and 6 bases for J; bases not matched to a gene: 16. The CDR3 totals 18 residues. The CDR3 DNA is TGTGCCTGGAGCCCACATTTAAACCTAGCGGGGGGTAGCAATGAGCAGTTCTTC. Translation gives CAWSPHLNLAGGSNEQFF.

CDR3 sequence reads: CASSRHPEPQETQYF. The CDR3 coding sequence is TGTGCCAGCAGCCGCCATCCCGAGCCACAAGAGACCCAGTACTTC. This chain connects TRBV3-1 (or the pseudogene TRBV3-2) to TRBJ2-5; D unresolved. The germline V gene encodes CDR1 LGHDT and CDR2 YNNKEL (reference sequence). There are 15 residues in the CDR3. V lost 4 bases to trimming and J lost 2 bases, with 14 bases between them.

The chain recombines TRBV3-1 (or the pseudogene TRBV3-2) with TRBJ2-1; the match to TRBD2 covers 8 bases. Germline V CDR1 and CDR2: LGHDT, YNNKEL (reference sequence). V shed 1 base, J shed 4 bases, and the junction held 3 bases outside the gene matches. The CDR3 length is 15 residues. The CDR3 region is CASSQGLAQYNEQFF. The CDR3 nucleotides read TGTGCCAGCAGCCAAGGACTAGCGCAATACAATGAGCAGTTCTTC.